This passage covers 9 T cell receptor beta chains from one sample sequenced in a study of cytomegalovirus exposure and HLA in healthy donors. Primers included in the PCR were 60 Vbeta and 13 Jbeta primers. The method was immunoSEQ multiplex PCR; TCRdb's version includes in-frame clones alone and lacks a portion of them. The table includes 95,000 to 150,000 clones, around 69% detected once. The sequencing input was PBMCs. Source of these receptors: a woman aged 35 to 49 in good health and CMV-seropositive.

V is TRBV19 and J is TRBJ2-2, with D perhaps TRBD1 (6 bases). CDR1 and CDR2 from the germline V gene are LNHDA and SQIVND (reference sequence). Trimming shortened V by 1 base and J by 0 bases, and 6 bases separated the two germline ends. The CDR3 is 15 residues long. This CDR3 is CASSIGTANTGELFF. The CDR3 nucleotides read TGTGCCAGTAGTATAGGGACAGCGAACACCGGGGAGCTGTTTTTT.

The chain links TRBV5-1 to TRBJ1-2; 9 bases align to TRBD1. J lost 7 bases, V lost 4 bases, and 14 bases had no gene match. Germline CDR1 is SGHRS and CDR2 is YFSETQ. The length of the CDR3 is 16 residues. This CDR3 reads CASSPLPGQGNSGYTF. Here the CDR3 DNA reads TGCGCCAGCAGCCCACTACCCGGACAGGGGAATTCTGGCTACACCTTC.

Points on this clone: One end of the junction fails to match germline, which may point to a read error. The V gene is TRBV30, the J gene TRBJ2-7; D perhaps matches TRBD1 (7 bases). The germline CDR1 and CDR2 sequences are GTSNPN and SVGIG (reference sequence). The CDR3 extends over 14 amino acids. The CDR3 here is CAWRRGPSSYEQYF. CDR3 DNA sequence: TGTGCATGGAGGAGGGGGCCGAGCTCCTACGAGCAGTACTTC.

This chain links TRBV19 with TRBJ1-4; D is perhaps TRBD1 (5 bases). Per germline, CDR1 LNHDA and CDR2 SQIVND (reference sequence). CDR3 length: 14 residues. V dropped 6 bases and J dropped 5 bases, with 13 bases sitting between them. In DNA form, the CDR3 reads TGTGCCAGTAGGCCTATGGGACTGAATGAAAAACTGTTTTTT. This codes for CASRPMGLNEKLFF.

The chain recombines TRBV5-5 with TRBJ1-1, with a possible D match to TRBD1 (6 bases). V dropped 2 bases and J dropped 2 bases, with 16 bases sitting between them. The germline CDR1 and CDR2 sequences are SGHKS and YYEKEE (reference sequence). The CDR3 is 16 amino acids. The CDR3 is CASSFEQGGLNTEAFF. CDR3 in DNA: TGTGCCAGCAGCTTCGAACAGGGAGGGTTAAACACTGAAGCTTTCTTT.

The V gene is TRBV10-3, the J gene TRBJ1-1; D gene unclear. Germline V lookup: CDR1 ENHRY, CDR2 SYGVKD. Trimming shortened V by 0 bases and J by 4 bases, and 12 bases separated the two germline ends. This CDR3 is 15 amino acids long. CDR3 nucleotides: TGTGCCATCAGTGAGTCGATGGCGGGAGGCACTGAAGCTTTCTTT. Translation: CAISESMAGGTEAFF.

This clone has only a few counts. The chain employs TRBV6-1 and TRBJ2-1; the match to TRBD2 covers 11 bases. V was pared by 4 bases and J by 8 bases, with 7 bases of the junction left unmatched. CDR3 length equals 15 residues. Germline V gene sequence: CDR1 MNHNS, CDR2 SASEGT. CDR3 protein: CASSVLSGGADEQFF. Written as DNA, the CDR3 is TGTGCCAGCAGTGTCCTTAGCGGGGGGGCCGATGAGCAGTTCTTC.

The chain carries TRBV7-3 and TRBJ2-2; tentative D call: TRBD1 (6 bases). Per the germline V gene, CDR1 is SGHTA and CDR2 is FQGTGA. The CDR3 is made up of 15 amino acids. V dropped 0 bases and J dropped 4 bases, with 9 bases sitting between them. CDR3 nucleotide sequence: TGTGCCAGCAGCTTAACATTGGGGGCCACCGGGGAGCTGTTTTTT. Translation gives CASSLTLGATGELFF.

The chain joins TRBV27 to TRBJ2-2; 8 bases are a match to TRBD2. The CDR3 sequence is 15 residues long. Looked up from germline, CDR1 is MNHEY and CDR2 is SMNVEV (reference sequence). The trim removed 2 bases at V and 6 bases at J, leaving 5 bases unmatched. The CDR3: CASSLNTGGAGELFF. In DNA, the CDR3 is TGTGCCAGCAGTTTAAACACGGGAGGGGCCGGGGAGCTGTTTTTT.